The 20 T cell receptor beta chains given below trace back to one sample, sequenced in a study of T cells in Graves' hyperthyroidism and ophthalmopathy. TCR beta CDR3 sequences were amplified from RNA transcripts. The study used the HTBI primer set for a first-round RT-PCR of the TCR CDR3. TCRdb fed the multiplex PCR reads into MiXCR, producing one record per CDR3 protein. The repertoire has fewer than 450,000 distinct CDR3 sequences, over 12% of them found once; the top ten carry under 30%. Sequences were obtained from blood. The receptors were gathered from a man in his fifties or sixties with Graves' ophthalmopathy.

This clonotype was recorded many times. The CDR3 DNA reads as TGTGCCAGCAGCCCTCTAGGGAGGGAAGCTTTCTTT. Protein product: CASSPLGREAFF. The chain is built from TRBV3-1 and TRBJ1-1; D uncertain. The CDR3 contains 12 residues. The V gene lost 4 bases and the J gene lost 8 bases, with 11 bases spanning the gap. The germline gives CDR1 LGHDT, CDR2 YNNKEL (reference sequence).

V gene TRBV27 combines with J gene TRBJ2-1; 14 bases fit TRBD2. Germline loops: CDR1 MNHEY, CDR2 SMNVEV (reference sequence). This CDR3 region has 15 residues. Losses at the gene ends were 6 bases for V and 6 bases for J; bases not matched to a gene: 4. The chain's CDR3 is CASSRGLAGGNEQFF. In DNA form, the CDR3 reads TGTGCCAGCAGCAGAGGACTAGCGGGAGGCAATGAGCAGTTCTTC.

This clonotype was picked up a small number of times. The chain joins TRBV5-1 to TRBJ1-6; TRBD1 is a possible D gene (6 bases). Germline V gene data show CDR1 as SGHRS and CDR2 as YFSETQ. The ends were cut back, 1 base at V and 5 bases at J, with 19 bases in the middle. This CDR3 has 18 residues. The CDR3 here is CASSLMGTGGQNNSPLHF. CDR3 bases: TGCGCCAGCAGCTTGATGGGGACGGGTGGACAGAATAATTCACCCCTCCACTTT.

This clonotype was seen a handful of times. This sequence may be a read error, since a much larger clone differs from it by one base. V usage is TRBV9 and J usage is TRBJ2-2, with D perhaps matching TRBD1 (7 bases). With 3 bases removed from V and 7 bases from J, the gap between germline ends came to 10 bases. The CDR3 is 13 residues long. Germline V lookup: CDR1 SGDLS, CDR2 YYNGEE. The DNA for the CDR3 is TGTGCCAGCAGCGACAGGGGAGGCGGGGAGCTGTTTTTT. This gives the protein CASSDRGGGELFF.

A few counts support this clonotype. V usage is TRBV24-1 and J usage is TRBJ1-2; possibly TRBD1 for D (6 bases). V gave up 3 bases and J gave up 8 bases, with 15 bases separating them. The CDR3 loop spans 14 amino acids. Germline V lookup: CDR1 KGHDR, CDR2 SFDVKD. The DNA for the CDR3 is TGTGCCACCAGTGATCAACAGGGACCGGGGGGCTACACCTTC. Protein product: CATSDQQGPGGYTF.

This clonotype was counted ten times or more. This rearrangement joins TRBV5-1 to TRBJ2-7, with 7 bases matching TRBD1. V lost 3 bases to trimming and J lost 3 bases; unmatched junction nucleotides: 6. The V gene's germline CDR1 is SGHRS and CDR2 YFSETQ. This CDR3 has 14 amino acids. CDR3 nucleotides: TGCGCCAGCAGCTACAATCAGGGGGTCTACGAGCAGTACTTC. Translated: CASSYNQGVYEQYF.

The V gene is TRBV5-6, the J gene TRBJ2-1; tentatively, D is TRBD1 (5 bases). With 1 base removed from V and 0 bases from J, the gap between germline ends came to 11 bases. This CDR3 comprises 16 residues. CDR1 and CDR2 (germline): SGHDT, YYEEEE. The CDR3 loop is CASSLSDRSSYNEQFF. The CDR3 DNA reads TGTGCCAGCAGCTTGTCAGACAGAAGCTCCTACAATGAGCAGTTCTTC.

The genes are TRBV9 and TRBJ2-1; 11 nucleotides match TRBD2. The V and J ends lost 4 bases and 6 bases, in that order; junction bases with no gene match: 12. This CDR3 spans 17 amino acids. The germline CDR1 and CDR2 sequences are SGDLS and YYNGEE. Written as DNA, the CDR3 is TGTGCCAGCAGCCCCCGCGTAGCGGGAGGGCCGCTCAATGAGCAGTTCTTC. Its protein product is CASSPRVAGGPLNEQFF.

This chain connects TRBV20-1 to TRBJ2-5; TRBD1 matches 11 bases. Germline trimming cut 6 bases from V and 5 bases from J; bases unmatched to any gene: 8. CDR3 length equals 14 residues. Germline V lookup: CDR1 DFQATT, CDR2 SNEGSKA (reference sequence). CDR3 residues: CSATGQGAGETQYF. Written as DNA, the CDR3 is TGCAGTGCGACCGGACAGGGGGCGGGGGAGACCCAGTACTTC.

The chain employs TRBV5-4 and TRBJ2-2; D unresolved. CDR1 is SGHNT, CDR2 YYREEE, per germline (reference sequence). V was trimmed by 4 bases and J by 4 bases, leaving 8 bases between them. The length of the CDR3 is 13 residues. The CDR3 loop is CASSRVTTGELFF. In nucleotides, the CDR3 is TGTGCCAGCAGCCGGGTTACCACCGGGGAGCTGTTTTTT. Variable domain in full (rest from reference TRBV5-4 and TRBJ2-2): ETGVTQSPTHLIKTRGQQVTLRCSSQSGHNTVSWYQQALGQGPQFIFQYYREEENGRGNFPPRFSGLQFPNYSSELNVNALELDDSALYLCASSRVTTGELFFGEGSRLTVL.

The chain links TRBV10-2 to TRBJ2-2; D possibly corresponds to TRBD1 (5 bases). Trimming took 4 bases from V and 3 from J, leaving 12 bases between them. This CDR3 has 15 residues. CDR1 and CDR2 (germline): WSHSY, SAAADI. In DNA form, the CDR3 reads TGCGCCAGCAGTGCCAGAGACAGTTACACCGGGGAGCTGTTTTTT. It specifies CASSARDSYTGELFF.

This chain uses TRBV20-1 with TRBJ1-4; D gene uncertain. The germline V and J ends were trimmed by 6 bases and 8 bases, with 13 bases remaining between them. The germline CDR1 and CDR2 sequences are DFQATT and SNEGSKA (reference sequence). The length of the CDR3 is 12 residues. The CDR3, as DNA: TGCAGTGCCGCACAAACCCAAGAAAAACTGTTTTTT. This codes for CSAAQTQEKLFF.

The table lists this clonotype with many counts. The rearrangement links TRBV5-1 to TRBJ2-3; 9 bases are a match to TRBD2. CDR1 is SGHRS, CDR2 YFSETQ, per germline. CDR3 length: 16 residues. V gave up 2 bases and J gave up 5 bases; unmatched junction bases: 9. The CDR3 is CASSFSAGGPEDTQYF. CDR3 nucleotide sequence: TGCGCCAGCAGCTTCAGCGCGGGAGGGCCGGAAGATACGCAGTATTTT.

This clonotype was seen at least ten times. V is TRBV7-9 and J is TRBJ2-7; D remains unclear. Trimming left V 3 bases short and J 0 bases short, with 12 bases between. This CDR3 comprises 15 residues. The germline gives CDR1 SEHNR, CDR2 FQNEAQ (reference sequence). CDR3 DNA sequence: TGTGCCAGCAGCTTGAGCCAGTTCTCCTCCTACGAGCAGTACTTC. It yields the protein CASSLSQFSSYEQYF. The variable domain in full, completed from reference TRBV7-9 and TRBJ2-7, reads DTGVSQNPRHKITKRGQNVTFRCDPISEHNRLYWYRQTLGQGPEFLTYFQNEAQLEKSRLLSDRFSAERPKGSFSTLEIQRTEQGDSAMYLCASSLSQFSSYEQYFGPGTRLTVT.

CDR3 DNA sequence: TGCGCCAGCAGCCGGGATCTAGCGGGAGGCTACGAGCAGTACTTC. Protein sequence: CASSRDLAGGYEQYF. The gene calls are TRBV5-1 and TRBJ2-7; 11 bases are a match to TRBD2. The V and J ends lost 4 bases and 3 bases, in that order; junction bases with no gene match: 6. The CDR3 covers 15 residues. Per germline, CDR1 SGHRS and CDR2 YFSETQ. Using reference TRBV5-1 and TRBJ2-7 for the parts outside the CDR3, the full variable domain is KAGVTQTPRYLIKTRGQQVTLSCSPISGHRSVSWYQQTPGQGLQFLFEYFSETQRNKGNFPGRFSGRQFSNSRSEMNVSTLELGDSALYLCASSRDLAGGYEQYFGPGTRLTVT.

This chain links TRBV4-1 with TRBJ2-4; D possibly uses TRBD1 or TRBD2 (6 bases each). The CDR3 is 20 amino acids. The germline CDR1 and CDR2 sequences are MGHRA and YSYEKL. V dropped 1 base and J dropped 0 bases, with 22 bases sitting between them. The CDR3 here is CASSQVSAPRGVLAKNIQYF. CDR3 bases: TGCGCCAGCAGCCAAGTGAGTGCTCCTAGGGGGGTTCTAGCCAAAAACATTCAGTACTTC.

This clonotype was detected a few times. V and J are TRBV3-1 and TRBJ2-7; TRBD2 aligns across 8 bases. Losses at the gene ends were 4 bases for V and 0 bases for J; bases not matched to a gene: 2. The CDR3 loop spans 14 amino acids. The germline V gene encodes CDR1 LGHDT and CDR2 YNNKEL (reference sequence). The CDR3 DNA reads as TGTGCCAGCAGCCTAGCGGGGCACTCCTACGAGCAGTACTTC. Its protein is CASSLAGHSYEQYF.

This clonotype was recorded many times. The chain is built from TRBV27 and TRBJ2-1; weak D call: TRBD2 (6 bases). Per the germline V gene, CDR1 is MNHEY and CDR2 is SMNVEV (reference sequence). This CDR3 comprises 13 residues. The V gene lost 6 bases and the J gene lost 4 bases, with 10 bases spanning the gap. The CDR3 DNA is TGTGCCAGCAGGCAGACTAGATACAATGAGCAGTTCTTC. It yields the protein CASRQTRYNEQFF.

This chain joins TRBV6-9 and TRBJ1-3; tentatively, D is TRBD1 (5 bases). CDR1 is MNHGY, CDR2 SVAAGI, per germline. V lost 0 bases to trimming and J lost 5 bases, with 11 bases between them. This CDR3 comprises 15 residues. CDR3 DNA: TGTGCCAGCAGTTATTCCCCCCGGGGGAGAAACACCATATATTTT. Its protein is CASSYSPRGRNTIYF.

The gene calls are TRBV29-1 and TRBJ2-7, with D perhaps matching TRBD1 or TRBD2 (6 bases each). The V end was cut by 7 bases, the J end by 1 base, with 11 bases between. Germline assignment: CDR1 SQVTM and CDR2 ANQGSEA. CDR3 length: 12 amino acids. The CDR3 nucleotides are TGCAGCGGGGGGGCAGGGTCCTACGAGCAGTACTTC. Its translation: CSGGAGSYEQYF.